The next 12 T cell receptor beta chains were all read from a single sample in a study of memory CD4+ T cells and cytomegalovirus serostatus. The sort gate was single viable CD3+CD4+CD8-CD45RO+ cells for memory CD4+ T cells. Data came from immunoSEQ multiplex PCR; TCRdb stores just in-frame clones and leaves some out. The table shows 45,000 or so clones, with 79% occurring only once. Specimen: memory CD4+ T cells from blood. All receptors come from an adult in good health and CMV-seronegative.

In this sample, this clone turned up once. The rearrangement joins TRBV20-1 to TRBJ2-7; no clear D gene. V shed 0 bases and J shed 2 bases, with 2 bases lying between them. CDR3 size: 11 residues. CDR1 and CDR2 (germline): DFQATT, SNEGSKA (reference sequence). This CDR3 reads CSARDTYEQYF. As DNA, the CDR3 is TGCAGTGCTAGAGATACCTACGAGCAGTACTTC.

The chain uses TRBV9 and TRBJ2-1; 8 nucleotides match TRBD2. V lost 0 bases and J lost 3; bases outside the gene matches: 8. The CDR3 spans 17 residues. Germline CDR1 reads SGDLS; CDR2 reads YYNGEE. This CDR3 is CASSVGGTSGLYNEQFF. The DNA of the CDR3 is TGTGCCAGCAGCGTAGGAGGCACTAGCGGACTCTACAATGAGCAGTTCTTC.

This clone appeared once. The V call is TRBV6-6, the J call TRBJ2-5, with TRBD1 matching 10 bases. Germline V CDR1 and CDR2: MNHNY, SVGAGI (reference sequence). Trimming cost V 6 bases and J 6 bases; bases outside gene matches: 4. CDR3 size: 13 residues. For the CDR3, the DNA is TGTGCCAGCAGATCGGACAGGGGGAAGACCCAGTACTTC. It is translated as CASRSDRGKTQYF.

This chain uses TRBV7-2 with TRBJ1-1, with D unresolved. V lost 1 base and J 4 bases, leaving 13 bases between the germline ends. The germline V gene has CDR1 SGHTA and CDR2 FQGNSA. The CDR3 sequence is 15 residues long. For the CDR3, the DNA is TGTGCCAGCAGCTTAGAATTGGGTGTCGCCACTGAAGCTTTCTTT. Its translation: CASSLELGVATEAFF.

This clone was recorded a few times. The chain couples TRBV13 to TRBJ2-2; 11 bases match TRBD2. With V trimmed by 3 bases and J by 7 bases, 13 bases remained unmatched. Germline V lookup: CDR1 PRHDT, CDR2 FYEKMQ (reference sequence). The CDR3 consists of 18 residues. CDR3 in amino acids: CASSFRLAGLGAGGELFF. The CDR3 coding sequence is TGTGCCAGCAGCTTTAGACTAGCGGGACTGGGAGCCGGCGGGGAGCTGTTTTTT.

This chain uses TRBV6-6 with TRBJ1-5; 7 bases line up with TRBD1. Germline V gene data show CDR1 as MNHNY and CDR2 as SVGAGI (reference sequence). Trimming at V came to 6 bases and at J to 0 bases, leaving 5 bases not matched to a gene. The CDR3 is made up of 15 amino acids. The CDR3 protein is CASRWDRNSNQPQHF. CDR3 sequence (DNA): TGTGCCAGCAGATGGGACAGAAATAGCAATCAGCCCCAGCATTTT.

This sequence joins TRBV29-1 and TRBJ2-7; no definite D call. Per the germline V gene, CDR1 is SQVTM and CDR2 is ANQGSEA. Deletions cut 6 bases from V and 2 bases from J, with 14 bases between. This CDR3 is built from 13 residues. Here the CDR3 reads CSVRTVPTYEQYF. Here the CDR3 DNA reads TGCAGCGTCCGGACGGTTCCGACCTACGAGCAGTACTTC.

This clone has just a few counts. This sequence joins TRBV30 and TRBJ2-7, with 8 nucleotides matching TRBD1. V was clipped by 1 base and J by 6 bases; unmatched bases: 8. CDR1 and CDR2 (germline): GTSNPN, SVGIG (reference sequence). This CDR3 is 14 amino acids long. The CDR3 sequence is CAWSEPTGVREQYF. The CDR3, as DNA: TGTGCCTGGAGTGAACCGACAGGGGTTCGCGAGCAGTACTTC. Full variable domain (outside the CDR3, taken from reference TRBV30 and TRBJ2-7): SQTIHQWPATLVQPVGSPLSLECTVEGTSNPNLYWYRQAAGRGLQLLFYSVGIGQISSEVPQNLSASRPQDRQFILSSKKLLLSDSGFYLCAWSEPTGVREQYFGPGTRLTVT.

The chain uses TRBV6-4 and TRBJ2-3; D perhaps matches TRBD2 (6 bases). The CDR3 has 15 amino acids. Trimming took off 4 bases at V and 5 bases at J, with 16 bases between the two ends. Germline lookup yields CDR1 MRHNA and CDR2 SNTAGT. CDR3 amino acids: CASSVGGGKGDTQYF. In DNA, the CDR3 is TGTGCCAGCAGTGTCGGAGGCGGGAAGGGAGATACGCAGTATTTT.

This clone was seen a handful of times. V usage is TRBV5-8 and J usage is TRBJ1-1, with D hard to call. CDR3 length: 13 residues. The V end lost 1 base, the J end lost 8 bases, and 12 bases lay between the germline ends. Germline assignment: CDR1 SGHTS and CDR2 YDEGEE. This chain's CDR3 is CASSLRPRREAFF. CDR3 DNA: TGTGCCAGCAGCTTGAGGCCTCGAAGGGAAGCTTTCTTT.

The chain joins TRBV18 to TRBJ2-1, with 14 bases aligning to TRBD2. This CDR3 contains 16 residues. In germline, CDR1 is KGHSH, CDR2 LQKENI. Trimming took 3 bases from V and 7 from J; bases not matched to a gene: 5. The DNA of the CDR3 is TGTGCCAGCTCACCCAGACTAGCGGGAGGGCGAAATGAGCAGTTCTTC. It is translated as CASSPRLAGGRNEQFF.

CDR3 in DNA: TGTGCCAGCAGTTCCCGATCCGGCTATGAGACCCAGTACTTC. Amino acid sequence: CASSSRSGYETQYF. J is TRBJ2-5 and V is TRBV6-5; D is undetermined. Germline loops: CDR1 MNHEY, CDR2 SVGAGI. This CDR3 region has 14 residues. Trimming took 4 bases from V and 5 from J, leaving 14 bases between them.